The 24 T cell receptor beta chains below all came from one sample that was sequenced in a study of cytomegalovirus exposure and HLA in healthy donors. The table came from immunoSEQ multiplex PCR; TCRdb's copy has only in-frame clones and leaves some out. The data contain about 340,000 clones, roughly 88% of them singletons. Sequencing was performed on PBMCs. The receptors shown here come from a woman aged 18-29 years in good health and CMV-seronegative.

The chain joins TRBV5-4 to TRBJ2-7; D not resolved. V was trimmed by 3 bases and J by 1 base, leaving 14 bases between them. The CDR3 contains 15 residues. From germline, CDR1 is SGHNT and CDR2 YYREEE (reference sequence). The DNA for the CDR3 is TGTGCCAGCAGCTCTATAGTAACCCCTTCCTACGAGCAGTACTTC. Amino acid sequence: CASSSIVTPSYEQYF. Variable domain in full (rest from reference TRBV5-4 and TRBJ2-7): ETGVTQSPTHLIKTRGQQVTLRCSSQSGHNTVSWYQQALGQGPQFIFQYYREEENGRGNFPPRFSGLQFPNYSSELNVNALELDDSALYLCASSSIVTPSYEQYFGPGTRLTVT.

The CDR3 loop reads CASSWGLQNQQYF. The CDR3 nucleotides are TGTGCCAGCTCCTGGGGACTCCAGAACCAGCAGTATTTT. The chain is built from TRBV6-6 and TRBJ2-3; TRBD2 is a possible D gene (6 bases). The CDR3 runs 13 residues. The germline V gene has CDR1 MNHNY and CDR2 SVGAGI (reference sequence). Trimming shortened V by 8 bases and J by 11 bases, and 20 bases separated the two germline ends.

The chain joins TRBV7-2 to TRBJ1-2; 7 nucleotides match TRBD1. This CDR3 contains 14 residues. The J segment lost 3 bases and the V segment lost 3 bases, leaving 4 bases of the junction unmatched. Per the germline V gene, CDR1 is SGHTA and CDR2 is FQGNSA. CDR3 bases: TGTGCCAGCAGCTTGAACAGGGGTGACTATGGCTACACCTTC. Translating it yields CASSLNRGDYGYTF.

CDR3 sequence (DNA): TGTGCCAGCCACGGACAGTCCTACGAGCAGTACTTC. Protein sequence: CASHGQSYEQYF. The chain combines TRBV5-6 with TRBJ2-7, with a possible D match to TRBD1 (6 bases). The V end lost 7 bases, the J end lost 1 base, and 9 bases lay between the germline ends. The V gene's germline CDR1 is SGHDT and CDR2 YYEEEE. The CDR3 covers 12 residues.

V and J are TRBV7-9 and TRBJ2-5, with D tentatively TRBD1 (5 bases). The V gene lost 5 bases and the J gene lost 1 base, with 11 bases spanning the gap. The CDR3 has 14 amino acids. The germline gives CDR1 SEHNR, CDR2 FQNEAQ (reference sequence). CDR3: CASSLSGAQETQYF. CDR3 nucleotide sequence: TGTGCCAGCAGCCTCAGTGGGGCCCAAGAGACCCAGTACTTC.

V is TRBV27 and J is TRBJ2-1, with a tentative D call TRBD1 (5 bases). The CDR3 is 15 residues long. Germline V CDR1 and CDR2: MNHEY, SMNVEV (reference sequence). Trimming left V 6 bases short and J 9 bases short, with 21 bases between. Here the CDR3 reads CASRTSPHRRGEQFF. CDR3 bases: TGTGCCAGCAGGACGTCTCCTCACAGGCGCGGTGAGCAGTTCTTC.

The rearrangement uses TRBV7-2 and TRBJ2-1; no reliable D call. The CDR3 is made up of 12 amino acids. Trimming pared 5 bases from V and 10 bases from J, leaving 12 bases between. Germline V gene data show CDR1 as SGHTA and CDR2 as FQGNSA. The CDR3 here is CASSPSGLEQFF. CDR3 nucleotides: TGTGCCAGCAGCCCGTCAGGCTTGGAGCAGTTCTTC.

The rearrangement uses TRBV5-6 and TRBJ2-2; TRBD2 is a possible D gene (6 bases). The CDR3 spans 16 residues. The V end lost 4 bases, the J end lost 3 bases, and 16 bases lay between the germline ends. Germline loops: CDR1 SGHDT, CDR2 YYEEEE. CDR3 residues: CASSESTRGYTGELFF. The CDR3 bases are TGTGCCAGCAGCGAGTCGACTAGGGGTTACACCGGGGAGCTGTTTTTT.

This chain links TRBV10-3 with TRBJ1-2; the match to TRBD1 covers 10 bases. The germline V gene encodes CDR1 ENHRY and CDR2 SYGVKD. With 8 bases clipped from V and 6 bases from J, the junction kept 6 bases outside the gene matches. The CDR3 length is 13 residues. The DNA for the CDR3 is TGTGCCATCCGCCTGGGACAGGGGAATGGCTACACCTTC. Protein: CAIRLGQGNGYTF.

The rearrangement joins TRBV29-1 to TRBJ1-2, with D maybe TRBD1 (5 bases). Germline CDR1 SQVTM, CDR2 ANQGSEA. The CDR3 contains 14 residues. Trimming stripped 0 bases from V and 8 bases from J, with 16 bases between. The CDR3 region has the DNA TGCAGCGTTGAAGACTCACAGGCCCCCTCAGGCTACACCTTC. Translated: CSVEDSQAPSGYTF.

The rearrangement joins TRBV9 to TRBJ2-7; 10 bases agree with TRBD2. CDR1 and CDR2 (germline): SGDLS, YYNGEE. There are 15 residues in the CDR3. Germline trimming cut 3 bases from V and 0 bases from J; bases unmatched to any gene: 3. The CDR3 nucleotides are TGTGCCAGCAGCGCCGCTAGCGGGAGCTCCTACGAGCAGTACTTC. Translated, it gives CASSAASGSSYEQYF.

Points on this clone: One end of the junction fails to match germline, which may point to a read error. The chain is built from TRBV2 and TRBJ2-1; 14 bases agree with TRBD2. CDR1 and CDR2 from the germline V gene are SNHLY and FYNNEI. The CDR3 runs 14 residues. The CDR3 DNA is TGTGCCAGCAGCCCTATCGCGACTAGCGGGAGGGGTCTCTTC. Translation: CASSPIATSGRGLF.

This clone showed up just once. The chain couples TRBV7-2 to TRBJ2-7; D call uncertain. V lost 1 base, J lost 9 bases, and 19 bases lay in between. CDR3 length: 15 amino acids. Germline V CDR1 and CDR2: SGHTA, FQGNSA. The CDR3, as DNA: TGTGCCAGCAGCTTAGGGTTTGGCCCAGCCGGCGGGCAGTACTTC. Translating it yields CASSLGFGPAGGQYF. The variable domain in full, with the rest retrieved from reference TRBV7-2 and TRBJ2-7, is GAGVSQSPSNKVTEKGKDVELRCDPISGHTALYWYRQSLGQGLEFLIYFQGNSAPDKSGLPSDRFSAERTGGSVSTLTIQRTQQEDSAVYLCASSLGFGPAGGQYFGPGTRLTVT.

J is TRBJ1-1 and V is TRBV27; TRBD1 is a possible D gene (5 bases). In germline, CDR1 is MNHEY, CDR2 SMNVEV (reference sequence). Deletions cut 2 bases from V and 2 bases from J, with 9 bases between. The CDR3 is 14 amino acids. The CDR3: CASSLGQGNTEAFF. The CDR3 DNA reads as TGTGCCAGCAGTTTAGGGCAGGGAAACACTGAAGCTTTCTTT.

V gene TRBV27 combines with J gene TRBJ1-5; D possibly corresponds to TRBD1 (6 bases). The CDR3 consists of 14 residues. With 4 bases removed from V and 0 bases from J, the gap between germline ends came to 7 bases. Per the germline V gene, CDR1 is MNHEY and CDR2 is SMNVEV (reference sequence). The CDR3: CASSWGHSNQPQHF. The DNA for the CDR3 is TGTGCCAGCAGTTGGGGGCATAGCAATCAGCCCCAGCATTTT.

This clone was observed a single time. Here the CDR3 DNA reads TGTGCCAGCAGTGAGGAGGGAGGAGGAGGCACTGAAGCTTTCTTT. Amino acid sequence: CASSEEGGGGTEAFF. V is TRBV2 and J is TRBJ1-1; no clear D. This CDR3 comprises 15 residues. Germline loops: CDR1 SNHLY, CDR2 FYNNEI. V lost 3 bases to trimming and J lost 4 bases, with 15 bases between them.

The chain uses TRBV19 and TRBJ1-2, with D hard to call. Trimming removed 5 bases at V and 7 bases at J, with 17 bases between. Germline-derived CDR1 and CDR2 are LNHDA and SQIVND (reference sequence). The CDR3 is 14 amino acids. In DNA form, the CDR3 reads TGTGCCAGTAGTCTCCGGGGTGAGTGGTCTGGCTACACCTTC. Its translation: CASSLRGEWSGYTF.

V is TRBV5-1 and J is TRBJ2-3, with TRBD2 as a possible D gene (6 bases). In germline, CDR1 is SGHRS, CDR2 YFSETQ. This CDR3 has 14 residues. V dropped 3 bases and J dropped 4 bases, with 12 bases sitting between them. CDR3: CASSSGRGPDTQYF. Here the CDR3 DNA reads TGCGCCAGCAGCTCTGGGCGGGGACCAGATACGCAGTATTTT.

This clone has a handful of counts. The CDR3 nucleotides are TGTGCCAGTAGTACGACAGCCGCACTAGCCAAAAACATTCAGTACTTC. Protein product: CASSTTAALAKNIQYF. The rearrangement joins TRBV19 to TRBJ2-4; perhaps TRBD1 as D (5 bases). Germline lookup yields CDR1 LNHDA and CDR2 SQIVND (reference sequence). The CDR3 loop spans 16 amino acids. Deletions cut 4 bases from V and 0 bases from J, with 13 bases between.

This clone is a singleton in its sample. This chain links TRBV28 with TRBJ1-3; D unresolved. Germline CDR1 is MDHEN and CDR2 is SYDVKM. This CDR3 contains 15 residues. Trimming took off 7 bases at V and 4 bases at J, with 17 bases between the two ends. CDR3 residues: CASKSPTGLGNTIYF. The CDR3 bases are TGTGCCAGCAAATCGCCAACCGGGTTGGGAAACACCATATATTTT.

This chain connects TRBV19 to TRBJ1-5; D perhaps matches TRBD1 (6 bases). The CDR3 contains 16 residues. Looked up from germline, CDR1 is LNHDA and CDR2 is SQIVND (reference sequence). Trimming shortened V by 5 bases and J by 7 bases, and 21 bases separated the two germline ends. The CDR3 sequence: CASSANRDGGMQPQHF. CDR3 coding DNA: TGTGCCAGTAGTGCGAACAGGGACGGCGGTATGCAGCCCCAGCATTTT.

The rearrangement joins TRBV9 to TRBJ2-1; 8 bases agree with TRBD2. This CDR3 has 12 amino acids. The trim removed 3 bases at V and 11 bases at J, leaving 4 bases unmatched. The germline CDR1 and CDR2 sequences are SGDLS and YYNGEE. DNA for the CDR3: TGTGCCAGCAGCGGATTAGCGGGAAAGCAGTTCTTC. Protein sequence: CASSGLAGKQFF.

This clone was counted a single time. The chain is built from TRBV9 and TRBJ1-1; the match to TRBD1 covers 10 bases. This CDR3 region has 16 residues. After removal of 3 bases from V and 5 bases from J, the junction contained 10 bases not matched to a gene. Germline assignment: CDR1 SGDLS and CDR2 YYNGEE. Here the CDR3 DNA reads TGTGCCAGCAGCGCACCGACAGGGGGCTTGGGGACTGAAGCTTTCTTT. Its translation is CASSAPTGGLGTEAFF.

The CDR3 DNA sequence: TGTGCCAGCAGCTTAACAACCCTAGGACAGAAGAACACTGAAGCTTTCTTT. This sequence encodes CASSLTTLGQKNTEAFF. This chain joins TRBV5-6 and TRBJ1-1; D is perhaps TRBD1 (6 bases). Germline V gives CDR1 SGHDT, CDR2 YYEEEE. The CDR3 sequence is 17 residues long. V lost 2 bases and J lost 1, with 18 bases in between.